This TCR beta chain is drawn from a study of T cells in localized non-small cell lung cancer. Study findings and constraints: Analysis by sequencing included only one tumor region, so heterogeneity remains possible. A higher density of T cells in blood coincided with extended overall survival. Among the tissues sampled, uninvolved adjacent lung had the highest T cell clonality, above tumor.

Sequencing was performed with immunoSEQ multiplex PCR; in TCRdb, only in-frame clones are kept and a portion is missing. The sample has around 25,000 clones, roughly 80% seen once. Turning to this clone: No antigen is known for it.

The sample consisted of peripheral blood, taken before any cancer treatment. The sequence derives from a woman between 40 and 69 years old with stage I lung adenocarcinoma.

The CDR3 DNA follows: TGTGCCTACGTTGAGGGCAAGATTCCTCAAGAGACCCAGTACTTC. Translated: CAYVEGKIPQETQYF. The V call is TRBV5-4, the J call TRBJ2-5; D is perhaps TRBD2 (5 bases). V shed 10 bases and J shed 2 bases, with 21 bases lying between them. CDR3 length: 15 amino acids. Germline V gene sequence: CDR1 SGHNT, CDR2 YYREEE (reference sequence).